These T cell receptor beta chains were read from a single sample in a study of metastatic and nonmetastatic thyroid tumors. TCRdb re-called clones via MiXCR from the PCR reads. Of approximately 16,000 clones in the sample, roughly 23% were seen once. The source material was blood. Receptor source: a male donor with papillary thyroid cancer or a benign thyroid nodule (not recorded which). Some clones in this sample may be carry-over from other donors' samples. Both conserved end residues are part of each CDR3. D genes are given only for firm matches. The listing skips clone size in some rows; elsewhere it reads once, few, many or a size class.

v_gene: TRBV2; d_gene: .; abundance: many; j_gene: TRBJ2-3; CDR3nt: TGTGCCAGCAGCCCACTTGAGGGGGATACGCAGTATTTT; CDR3aa: CASSPLEGDTQYF
v_gene: TRBV19; d_gene: .; abundance: many; j_gene: TRBJ2-2; CDR3nt: TGTGCCAGTAGTATTGGGACTTCCGGGGAGCTGTTTTTT; CDR3aa: CASSIGTSGELFF
v_gene: TRBV24-1; d_gene: TRBD2; abundance: medium-sized; j_gene: TRBJ2-1; CDR3nt: TGTGCCACCAGTGATTCACTAGCGGACTCCTACAATGAGCAGTTCTTC; CDR3aa: CATSDSLADSYNEQFF
v_gene: TRBV30; d_gene: .; abundance: .; j_gene: TRBJ2-7; CDR3nt: TGTGCCTGCCCCGTCCGAGGGGCCAAATACGAGCAGTACTTC; CDR3aa: CACPVRGAKYEQYF
v_gene: TRBV11-1; d_gene: .; abundance: .; j_gene: TRBJ2-6; CDR3nt: TGTGCCAGCACCGATAATTCTGGGGCCAACGTCCTGACTTTC; CDR3aa: CASTDNSGANVLTF
v_gene: TRBV5-1; d_gene: .; abundance: .; j_gene: TRBJ1-2; CDR3nt: TGCGCCAGCAGCCTCACGAGCACTAACTATGGCTACACCTTC; CDR3aa: CASSLTSTNYGYTF
v_gene: TRBV13; d_gene: .; abundance: once; j_gene: TRBJ2-3; CDR3nt: TGTGCCAGCAGCTATGGAGGGCCCTCGAGCACAGATACGCAGTATTTT; CDR3aa: CASSYGGPSSTDTQYF
v_gene: TRBV5-1; d_gene: TRBD1; abundance: .; j_gene: TRBJ2-7; CDR3nt: TGCGCCAGCAGCGGAACCGGGACAGGGGCCGAGCAGTACTTC; CDR3aa: CASSGTGTGAEQYF
v_gene: TRBV19; d_gene: .; abundance: .; j_gene: TRBJ1-1; CDR3nt: TGTGCCAGTAGTCCCCAGTCTTCTAACACTGAGTCTTTCTTT; CDR3aa: CASSPQSSNTESFF
v_gene: TRBV20-1; d_gene: .; abundance: few; j_gene: TRBJ2-3; CDR3nt: TGCAGTGCTAGAGATACGGAGACAGATACGCAGTATTTT; CDR3aa: CSARDTETDTQYF
v_gene: TRBV11-3; d_gene: .; abundance: medium-sized; j_gene: TRBJ1-2; CDR3nt: TGTGCCAGCAGCTCACCAACGCCAAGGGGAGACACCTTC; CDR3aa: CASSSPTPRGDTF
v_gene: TRBV7-8; d_gene: .; abundance: .; j_gene: TRBJ1-3; CDR3nt: TGTGCCAGCAGCTTATGCGTAGCATGGCCTGAAAACACCATATATTTT; CDR3aa: CASSLCVAWPENTIYF
v_gene: TRBV2; d_gene: .; abundance: many; j_gene: TRBJ1-5; CDR3nt: TGTGCCAGCAGCCCAGGGACTAGGGGGGTCAATCAGCCCCAGCATTTT; CDR3aa: CASSPGTRGVNQPQHF
v_gene: TRBV5-8; d_gene: .; abundance: medium-sized; j_gene: TRBJ1-2; CDR3nt: TGTGCCAGCAGGCCAGAATACACGGAGGGCTACACCTTC; CDR3aa: CASRPEYTEGYTF
v_gene: TRBV13; d_gene: .; abundance: medium-sized; j_gene: TRBJ2-7; CDR3nt: TGTGCCAGCAGCCCCCGACAGGTCAACTACGAGCAGTACTTC; CDR3aa: CASSPRQVNYEQYF
v_gene: TRBV6-1; d_gene: .; abundance: .; j_gene: TRBJ2-7; CDR3nt: TGTGCCAGCAGTGAATCTAGCGTGAGCTCCTACGAGCAGTACTTC; CDR3aa: CASSESSVSSYEQYF
v_gene: TRBV28; d_gene: .; abundance: many; j_gene: TRBJ1-1; CDR3nt: TGTGCCAGCAGTTGGAGGTTCAACACTGAAGCTTTCTTT; CDR3aa: CASSWRFNTEAFF
v_gene: TRBV7-8; d_gene: .; abundance: .; j_gene: TRBJ1-1; CDR3nt: TGTGCCAGCAGCTTAATCATCTGGGAGAACACTGAAGCTTTCTTT; CDR3aa: CASSLIIWENTEAFF
v_gene: TRBV6-1; d_gene: .; abundance: .; j_gene: TRBJ2-3; CDR3nt: TGTGCCAGCAGTGAAGTGGCCAAACAGACCCAGTATTTT; CDR3aa: CASSEVAKQTQYF
v_gene: TRBV12-3/TRBV12-4; d_gene: .; abundance: few; j_gene: TRBJ1-3; CDR3nt: TGTGCCAGCAGTTCTGTCATATCTGGAAACACCATATATTTT; CDR3aa: CASSSVISGNTIYF
v_gene: TRBV7-2; d_gene: .; abundance: .; j_gene: TRBJ2-3; CDR3nt: TGTGCCAGCAGACTGCTCGGGGTCACAGATACGCAGTATTTT; CDR3aa: CASRLLGVTDTQYF
v_gene: TRBV4-1; d_gene: TRBD1; abundance: .; j_gene: TRBJ2-7; CDR3nt: TGCGCCAGCAGCCAAGGGACAGGGGACAGCTACGAGCAGTACTTC; CDR3aa: CASSQGTGDSYEQYF
v_gene: TRBV3-1; d_gene: .; abundance: .; j_gene: TRBJ2-2; CDR3nt: TGTGCCAGCAGACGGTGGGGGGCCGGGGAGCTGTTTTTT; CDR3aa: CASRRWGAGELFF
v_gene: TRBV6-2/TRBV6-3; d_gene: TRBD2; abundance: few; j_gene: TRBJ2-7; CDR3nt: TGTGCCAGCAGCCCCGGGACTAGCGGGAGGGTGAGGGAGCAGTACTTC; CDR3aa: CASSPGTSGRVREQYF
v_gene: TRBV12-3/TRBV12-4; d_gene: .; abundance: many; j_gene: TRBJ2-1; CDR3nt: TGTGCCAGCAGTTATACACCCACCTACAATGAGCAGTTCTTC; CDR3aa: CASSYTPTYNEQFF
v_gene: TRBV5-1; d_gene: .; abundance: medium-sized; j_gene: TRBJ1-6; CDR3nt: TGCGCCAGCAGCCAGGGGTCTTCACCCCTCCACTTT; CDR3aa: CASSQGSSPLHF
v_gene: TRBV6-2/TRBV6-3; d_gene: TRBD1; abundance: few; j_gene: TRBJ1-2; CDR3nt: TGTGCCAGCAAGGCCGGGACAGGGGACGGCTACACCTTC; CDR3aa: CASKAGTGDGYTF
v_gene: TRBV3-1; d_gene: .; abundance: .; j_gene: TRBJ1-1; CDR3nt: TGTGCCAGCAGCCAACCCGGGGCTCCCACTGAAGCTTTCTTT; CDR3aa: CASSQPGAPTEAFF
v_gene: TRBV5-1; d_gene: .; abundance: .; j_gene: TRBJ2-3; CDR3nt: TGCGCCAGCAGCTTGGCATTCATGGGCACAGATACGCAGTATTTT; CDR3aa: CASSLAFMGTDTQYF
v_gene: TRBV10-2; d_gene: .; abundance: many; j_gene: TRBJ1-5; CDR3nt: TGCGCCAGCAGTGACAGGGCGGGAAATCAGCCCCAGCATTTT; CDR3aa: CASSDRAGNQPQHF
v_gene: TRBV7-3; d_gene: TRBD1; abundance: many; j_gene: TRBJ2-6; CDR3nt: TGTGCCAGCAGTTTACAGGGACAGGGGGCTGGGGCCAACGTCCTGACTTTC; CDR3aa: CASSLQGQGAGANVLTF
v_gene: TRBV27; d_gene: .; abundance: few; j_gene: TRBJ2-7; CDR3nt: TGTGCCAGCAGTGAGTGGATACGCGAGCAGTACTTC; CDR3aa: CASSEWIREQYF
v_gene: TRBV10-1; d_gene: TRBD2; abundance: few; j_gene: TRBJ2-1; CDR3nt: TGCGCCAGCAGTGATCGAGAGGGACTAGTTAACAATGAGCAGTTCTTC; CDR3aa: CASSDREGLVNNEQFF
v_gene: TRBV4-1; d_gene: .; abundance: medium-sized; j_gene: TRBJ2-7; CDR3nt: TGCGCCAGCAGTCTTACACCGGGACTTAACTACGAGCAGTACTTC; CDR3aa: CASSLTPGLNYEQYF
v_gene: TRBV6-5; d_gene: .; abundance: .; j_gene: TRBJ2-1; CDR3nt: TGTGCCAGCAGTTACTCTAGGGTATACAATGAGCAGTTCTTC; CDR3aa: CASSYSRVYNEQFF
v_gene: TRBV9; d_gene: .; abundance: many; j_gene: TRBJ1-3; CDR3nt: TGTGCCAGCAGCGGGATCATCTCTGGAAACACCATATATTTT; CDR3aa: CASSGIISGNTIYF
v_gene: TRBV28; d_gene: .; abundance: few; j_gene: TRBJ2-7; CDR3nt: TGTGCCAGCAAACCGGACAGTTACGAGCAGTACTTC; CDR3aa: CASKPDSYEQYF
v_gene: TRBV5-1; d_gene: .; abundance: .; j_gene: TRBJ2-7; CDR3nt: TGCGCCAGCAGCCGCGGGACAGTTCCCTACGAGCAGTACTTC; CDR3aa: CASSRGTVPYEQYF
v_gene: TRBV7-3; d_gene: .; abundance: .; j_gene: TRBJ2-3; CDR3nt: TGTGCCAGCAGCGCTTGGACGGCGGGCGGGTTTGGTACGCAGTATTTT; CDR3aa: CASSAWTAGGFGTQYF
v_gene: TRBV20-1; d_gene: TRBD1; abundance: many; j_gene: TRBJ1-5; CDR3nt: TGCAGTGCTAGGTCCTCCGGGACAGGGAAAAATCAGCCCCAGCATTTT; CDR3aa: CSARSSGTGKNQPQHF
v_gene: TRBV5-6; d_gene: .; abundance: many; j_gene: TRBJ2-7; CDR3nt: TGTGCCAGCAGCTTGATTGGAAACCTCTACGAGCAGTACTTC; CDR3aa: CASSLIGNLYEQYF
v_gene: TRBV5-5; d_gene: .; abundance: .; j_gene: TRBJ2-2; CDR3nt: TGTGCCAGCAGGCGGGCCGGAGTTCTCACCGGGGAGCTGTTTTTT; CDR3aa: CASRRAGVLTGELFF
v_gene: TRBV5-4; d_gene: .; abundance: few; j_gene: TRBJ2-3; CDR3nt: TGTGCCAGCAGCTTTGGATTTTCAGGGTCAGCAGATACGCAGTATTTT; CDR3aa: CASSFGFSGSADTQYF
v_gene: TRBV9; d_gene: TRBD2; abundance: .; j_gene: TRBJ2-1; CDR3nt: TGTGCCAGCAGCTCTAGGACTAGCACCATTCACAATGAGCAGTTCTTC; CDR3aa: CASSSRTSTIHNEQFF
v_gene: TRBV11-2; d_gene: TRBD2; abundance: medium-sized; j_gene: TRBJ2-1; CDR3nt: TGTGCCAGCAGCCCGTCGGCTAGCGGGTCCGAACGGGAGTTCTTC; CDR3aa: CASSPSASGSEREFF
v_gene: TRBV9; d_gene: TRBD1; abundance: many; j_gene: TRBJ1-2; CDR3nt: TGTGCCAGCAGCGCCCTCGGGGGGGGACAGGAGCTTTATGGCTACACCTTC; CDR3aa: CASSALGGGQELYGYTF
v_gene: TRBV6-2/TRBV6-3; d_gene: TRBD2; abundance: .; j_gene: TRBJ2-1; CDR3nt: TGTGCCAGCACCCTAAGGGCATTGACTAGCGGGAGGGCCATTAATGAGCAGTTCTTC; CDR3aa: CASTLRALTSGRAINEQFF
v_gene: TRBV20-1; d_gene: TRBD2; abundance: many; j_gene: TRBJ2-7; CDR3nt: TGCAGTGCAGGGAGCGGGAGCGGCGAGCAGTACTTC; CDR3aa: CSAGSGSGEQYF
v_gene: TRBV20-1; d_gene: .; abundance: .; j_gene: TRBJ2-7; CDR3nt: TGCAGTGCTAGGGAGGGGTTGGTGACAGGGCACCCCTACGAGCAGTACTTC; CDR3aa: CSAREGLVTGHPYEQYF
v_gene: TRBV6-1; d_gene: TRBD2; abundance: .; j_gene: TRBJ2-2; CDR3nt: TGTGCCAGCAGGAAGCCGGGACTAGGATTAAGGGAGGAGCTGTTTTTT; CDR3aa: CASRKPGLGLREELFF
v_gene: TRBV6-6; d_gene: .; abundance: medium-sized; j_gene: TRBJ1-1; CDR3nt: TGTGCCAGCAGTTACTCGGGAGGGATCGACGCTTTCTTT; CDR3aa: CASSYSGGIDAFF
v_gene: TRBV19; d_gene: .; abundance: .; j_gene: TRBJ2-7; CDR3nt: TGTGCCACGAAAAGTAGGGACACAAGCTACGAGCAGTACTTC; CDR3aa: CATKSRDTSYEQYF
v_gene: TRBV30; d_gene: TRBD1; abundance: .; j_gene: TRBJ2-7; CDR3nt: TGTGCCTGGAGTATAGGACAGGGGGCAGACGAGCAGTACTTC; CDR3aa: CAWSIGQGADEQYF
v_gene: TRBV20-1; d_gene: TRBD2; abundance: once; j_gene: TRBJ2-1; CDR3nt: TGCAGTGCTGGATCTAGCGGGAGGGCCATTGAGCAGTTCTTC; CDR3aa: CSAGSSGRAIEQFF
v_gene: TRBV19; d_gene: TRBD1; abundance: many; j_gene: TRBJ1-5; CDR3nt: TGTGCCAGTAGTAGCCCTCCCGGGACAGGGGAGGCTCAGCCCCAGCATTTT; CDR3aa: CASSSPPGTGEAQPQHF
v_gene: TRBV29-1; d_gene: TRBD2; abundance: many; j_gene: TRBJ2-2; CDR3nt: TGCAGCGCTGGGGTTAGCGGGGGCACCGGGGAGCTGTTTTTT; CDR3aa: CSAGVSGGTGELFF
v_gene: TRBV5-1; d_gene: .; abundance: medium-sized; j_gene: TRBJ1-1; CDR3nt: TGCGCCAGCAGACTCGACGACAGGCAGAACACTGAAGCTTTCTTT; CDR3aa: CASRLDDRQNTEAFF
v_gene: TRBV6-1; d_gene: .; abundance: medium-sized; j_gene: TRBJ2-7; CDR3nt: TGTGCCAGCACCCCGGACAGTAGGAGCTCCTACGAGCAGTACTTC; CDR3aa: CASTPDSRSSYEQYF